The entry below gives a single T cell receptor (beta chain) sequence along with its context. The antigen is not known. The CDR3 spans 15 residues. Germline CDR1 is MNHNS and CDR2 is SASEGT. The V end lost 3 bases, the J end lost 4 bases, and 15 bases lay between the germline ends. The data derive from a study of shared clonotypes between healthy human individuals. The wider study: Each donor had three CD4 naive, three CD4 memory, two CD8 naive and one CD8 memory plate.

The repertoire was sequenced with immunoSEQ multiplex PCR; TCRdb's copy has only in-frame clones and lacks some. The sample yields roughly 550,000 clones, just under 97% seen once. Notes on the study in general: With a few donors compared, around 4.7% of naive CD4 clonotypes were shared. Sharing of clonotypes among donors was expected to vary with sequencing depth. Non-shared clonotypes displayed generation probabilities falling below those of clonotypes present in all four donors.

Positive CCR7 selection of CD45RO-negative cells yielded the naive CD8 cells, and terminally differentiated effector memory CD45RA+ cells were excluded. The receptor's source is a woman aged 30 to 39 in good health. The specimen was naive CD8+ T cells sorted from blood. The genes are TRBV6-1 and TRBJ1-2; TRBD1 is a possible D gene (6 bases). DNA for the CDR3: TGTGCCAGCAGTGATCATAGAGGGGGTGTCTATGGCTACACCTTC. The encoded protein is CASSDHRGGVYGYTF.